Listed below are T cell receptor beta chains from one sample, sequenced in a study of T-cell memory formation after mild COVID-19. TCRdb called the 5' RACE reads again in MiXCR, with one record for every CDR3 protein. The sample carries about 15,000 distinct CDR3 sequences, 20% to 25% recorded once. The sequenced sample consisted of PBMCs or a T cell subset sorted from them (not recorded which). The source of these receptors is a man between 18 and 35 years old who had mild COVID-19 (a few samples of this study predate the infection). Cell type and time point are not known. CDR3s include the opening cysteine and the closing phenylalanine or tryptophan. A D gene is named only where the DNA matches it firmly. Clone size is given for some rows only: seen once, a few or many times, or a class if the clone is expanded.

j_call: TRBJ2-7; v_call: TRBV27; clone_size: many; d_call: -; cdr3_length: 13; cdr3_aa: CASSFLGTRGLTF; cdr3_nt: TGTGCCAGCAGTTTCCTTGGGACACGGGGTTTGACTTTC
j_call: TRBJ1-5; v_call: TRBV7-9; clone_size: many; d_call: -; cdr3_length: 14; cdr3_aa: CASSPGRGYQPQHF; cdr3_nt: TGTGCCAGCAGCCCCGGCAGGGGATATCAGCCCCAGCATTTT
j_call: TRBJ2-5; v_call: TRBV4-1; clone_size: few; d_call: TRBD2; cdr3_length: 15; cdr3_aa: CASSQTAGGPETQYF; cdr3_nt: TGCGCCAGCAGCCAGACAGCGGGGGGGCCGGAGACCCAGTACTTC
j_call: TRBJ2-5; v_call: TRBV7-2; clone_size: once; d_call: TRBD2; cdr3_length: 15; cdr3_aa: CASSLRGLVDETQYF; cdr3_nt: TGTGCCAGCAGCTTACGGGGACTAGTGGACGAGACCCAGTACTTC
j_call: TRBJ2-3; v_call: TRBV5-1; clone_size: many; d_call: TRBD2; cdr3_length: 17; cdr3_aa: CASSFLLGGGSADTQYF; cdr3_nt: TGCGCCAGCAGCTTCCTACTGGGCGGGGGATCCGCAGATACGCAGTATTTT
j_call: TRBJ1-1; v_call: TRBV7-9; clone_size: many; d_call: -; cdr3_length: 13; cdr3_aa: CASSFYPNTEAFF; cdr3_nt: TGTGCCAGCAGCTTTTATCCGAACACTGAAGCTTTCTTT
j_call: TRBJ2-6; v_call: TRBV27; clone_size: once; d_call: TRBD1; cdr3_length: 17; cdr3_aa: CASSQWTGVLGANVLTF; cdr3_nt: TGTGCCAGCAGCCAGTGGACAGGGGTGTTAGGGGCCAACGTCCTGACTTTC
j_call: TRBJ2-7; v_call: TRBV27; clone_size: many; d_call: -; cdr3_length: 15; cdr3_aa: CASSFSAAQTYEQYF; cdr3_nt: TGTGCCAGCAGTTTTTCGGCAGCTCAAACCTACGAGCAGTACTTC
j_call: TRBJ1-1; v_call: TRBV15; clone_size: many; d_call: -; cdr3_length: 18; cdr3_aa: CATSRAVILGGVGTEAFF; cdr3_nt: TGTGCCACCAGCAGAGCTGTAATCCTTGGGGGCGTAGGCACTGAAGCTTTCTTT
j_call: TRBJ2-7; v_call: TRBV20-1; clone_size: -; d_call: -; cdr3_length: 14; cdr3_aa: CSAARNGLSYEQYF; cdr3_nt: TGCAGTGCTGCACGAAACGGACTGTCCTACGAGCAGTACTTC
j_call: TRBJ2-3; v_call: TRBV27; clone_size: -; d_call: -; cdr3_length: 15; cdr3_aa: CASSQLAGREDTQYF; cdr3_nt: TGTGCCAGCAGCCAACTGGCGGGGCGGGAAGATACGCAGTATTTT
j_call: TRBJ1-1; v_call: TRBV9; clone_size: many; d_call: TRBD1; cdr3_length: 16; cdr3_aa: CASSVGQGIGGTEAFF; cdr3_nt: TGTGCCAGCAGCGTAGGACAGGGGATCGGCGGCACTGAAGCTTTCTTT
j_call: TRBJ1-3; v_call: TRBV4-1; clone_size: few; d_call: TRBD1; cdr3_length: 18; cdr3_aa: CASSQAAGGSRPGNTIYF; cdr3_nt: TGCGCCAGCAGCCAAGCGGCAGGGGGTTCTCGTCCTGGAAACACCATATATTTT
j_call: TRBJ1-5; v_call: TRBV20-1; clone_size: -; d_call: TRBD1; cdr3_length: 17; cdr3_aa: CSARGPGTGGSHQPQHF; cdr3_nt: TGCAGTGCTAGAGGACCCGGGACAGGGGGTTCCCATCAGCCCCAGCATTTT
j_call: TRBJ2-5; v_call: TRBV7-2; clone_size: -; d_call: TRBD2; cdr3_length: 15; cdr3_aa: CASSLGGGGGETQYF; cdr3_nt: TGTGCCAGCAGCTTAGGTGGCGGGGGGGGAGAGACCCAGTACTTC
j_call: TRBJ1-2; v_call: TRBV7-6; clone_size: many; d_call: -; cdr3_length: 18; cdr3_aa: CASTPSGWGGPFNYGYTF; cdr3_nt: TGTGCCAGCACCCCTTCCGGCTGGGGCGGACCTTTTAACTATGGCTACACCTTC
j_call: TRBJ1-6; v_call: TRBV7-6; clone_size: -; d_call: -; cdr3_length: 13; cdr3_aa: CASGGGYNSPLHF; cdr3_nt: TGTGCCAGTGGGGGAGGCTATAATTCACCCCTCCACTTT
j_call: TRBJ1-6; v_call: TRBV25-1; clone_size: -; d_call: -; cdr3_length: 14; cdr3_aa: CASSDSGGHSPLHF; cdr3_nt: TGTGCCAGCAGTGACAGCGGGGGCCATTCACCCCTCCACTTT
j_call: TRBJ2-5; v_call: TRBV7-8; clone_size: many; d_call: -; cdr3_length: 14; cdr3_aa: CASTVDTDGETQYF; cdr3_nt: TGTGCCAGCACCGTAGACACAGACGGGGAGACCCAGTACTTC
j_call: TRBJ1-5; v_call: TRBV20-1; clone_size: many; d_call: TRBD1; cdr3_length: 16; cdr3_aa: CSARDGRTGGNQPQHF; cdr3_nt: TGCAGTGCTAGAGATGGTCGGACAGGGGGCAATCAGCCCCAGCATTTT
j_call: TRBJ1-1; v_call: TRBV4-2; clone_size: -; d_call: -; cdr3_length: 14; cdr3_aa: CASSLLGTNTEAFF; cdr3_nt: TGTGCCAGCAGCCTCTTAGGGACGAACACTGAAGCTTTCTTT
j_call: TRBJ1-1; v_call: TRBV7-6; clone_size: many; d_call: -; cdr3_length: 13; cdr3_aa: CASSFWDGTEAFF; cdr3_nt: TGTGCCAGCAGCTTTTGGGACGGCACTGAAGCTTTCTTT
j_call: TRBJ2-1; v_call: TRBV6-5; clone_size: many; d_call: -; cdr3_length: 13; cdr3_aa: CASSATVYNEQFF; cdr3_nt: TGTGCCAGCAGTGCGACAGTATACAATGAGCAGTTCTTC
j_call: TRBJ2-3; v_call: TRBV7-2; clone_size: once; d_call: -; cdr3_length: 15; cdr3_aa: CASRLGPQPTDTQYF; cdr3_nt: TGTGCCAGCAGACTCGGACCACAGCCCACAGATACGCAGTATTTT
j_call: TRBJ2-1; v_call: TRBV10-3; clone_size: few; d_call: -; cdr3_length: 13; cdr3_aa: CAISLDSGNEQFF; cdr3_nt: TGTGCCATCAGCCTCGACAGCGGCAATGAGCAGTTCTTC
j_call: TRBJ1-1; v_call: TRBV12-3/TRBV12-4; clone_size: -; d_call: -; cdr3_length: 13; cdr3_aa: CASSFAPNTEAFF; cdr3_nt: TGTGCCAGCAGTTTCGCCCCCAACACTGAAGCTTTCTTT
j_call: TRBJ1-5; v_call: TRBV4-1; clone_size: many; d_call: -; cdr3_length: 17; cdr3_aa: CASSQGPGADGYQPQHF; cdr3_nt: TGCGCCAGCAGCCAAGGCCCCGGGGCGGACGGTTATCAGCCCCAGCATTTT
j_call: TRBJ1-1; v_call: TRBV7-2; clone_size: -; d_call: -; cdr3_length: 15; cdr3_aa: CASSFQGTVGTEAFF; cdr3_nt: TGTGCCAGCAGCTTCCAGGGGACCGTGGGCACTGAAGCTTTCTTT
j_call: TRBJ2-3; v_call: TRBV3-1; clone_size: -; d_call: -; cdr3_length: 15; cdr3_aa: CASSQEGESTDTQYF; cdr3_nt: TGTGCCAGCAGCCAAGAAGGGGAGAGCACAGATACGCAGTATTTT
j_call: TRBJ2-7; v_call: TRBV5-1; clone_size: -; d_call: TRBD1; cdr3_length: 14; cdr3_aa: CASETGTGGDEQYF; cdr3_nt: TGCGCCAGCGAAACCGGGACAGGGGGCGACGAGCAGTACTTC
j_call: TRBJ2-5; v_call: TRBV7-9; clone_size: few; d_call: -; cdr3_length: 16; cdr3_aa: CASSTWWAGAQETQYF; cdr3_nt: TGTGCCAGCAGCACCTGGTGGGCGGGGGCCCAAGAGACCCAGTACTTC
j_call: TRBJ2-7; v_call: TRBV5-4; clone_size: -; d_call: -; cdr3_length: 15; cdr3_aa: CASSLAGGRTYEQYF; cdr3_nt: TGTGCCAGCAGCTTGGCCGGGGGTAGGACCTACGAGCAGTACTTC
j_call: TRBJ2-5; v_call: TRBV11-3; clone_size: -; d_call: -; cdr3_length: 15; cdr3_aa: CASSFQGMGLETQYF; cdr3_nt: TGTGCCAGCAGCTTCCAGGGGATGGGGTTGGAGACCCAGTACTTC
j_call: TRBJ1-5; v_call: TRBV19; clone_size: -; d_call: TRBD1; cdr3_length: 15; cdr3_aa: CASSKGQYSNQPQHF; cdr3_nt: TGTGCCAGTAGCAAGGGACAGTATAGCAATCAGCCCCAGCATTTT
j_call: TRBJ2-5; v_call: TRBV6-5; clone_size: many; d_call: TRBD1; cdr3_length: 16; cdr3_aa: CASRRDRKRFGETQYF; cdr3_nt: TGTGCCAGCAGGCGGGACAGGAAAAGGTTCGGGGAGACCCAGTACTTC
j_call: TRBJ2-1; v_call: TRBV12-3/TRBV12-4; clone_size: many; d_call: -; cdr3_length: 14; cdr3_aa: CASRGGARFNEQFF; cdr3_nt: TGTGCCAGCAGGGGGGGGGCTAGGTTCAATGAGCAGTTCTTC
j_call: TRBJ2-1; v_call: TRBV15; clone_size: many; d_call: -; cdr3_length: 16; cdr3_aa: CATSHRGAGIYNEQFF; cdr3_nt: TGTGCCACCAGCCATAGGGGGGCAGGGATCTACAATGAGCAGTTCTTC
j_call: TRBJ2-7; v_call: TRBV6-5; clone_size: many; d_call: -; cdr3_length: 13; cdr3_aa: CASSLAQSYEQYF; cdr3_nt: TGTGCCAGCAGTTTGGCACAGTCCTACGAGCAGTACTTC
j_call: TRBJ2-7; v_call: TRBV1; clone_size: -; d_call: -; cdr3_length: 16; cdr3_aa: CTSSQHSGGISYEQYF; cdr3_nt: TGCACCAGCAGCCAACACAGCGGGGGGATCTCCTACGAGCAGTACTTC
j_call: TRBJ2-2; v_call: TRBV20-1; clone_size: many; d_call: -; cdr3_length: 13; cdr3_aa: CSARVLSTGELFF; cdr3_nt: TGCAGTGCTAGAGTTCTGAGCACCGGGGAGCTGTTTTTT
j_call: TRBJ2-7; v_call: TRBV6-2/TRBV6-3; clone_size: -; d_call: TRBD2; cdr3_length: 14; cdr3_aa: CASRGLAGDYEQYF; cdr3_nt: TGTGCCAGCAGGGGACTAGCGGGAGACTACGAGCAGTACTTC
j_call: TRBJ2-3; v_call: TRBV20-1; clone_size: few; d_call: -; cdr3_length: 22; cdr3_aa: CSASVGVGQRLVTDPSTDTQYF; cdr3_nt: TGCAGTGCTTCCGTGGGGGTGGGCCAAAGACTAGTGACCGATCCTAGCACAGATACGCAGTATTTT
j_call: TRBJ1-2; v_call: TRBV20-1; clone_size: many; d_call: -; cdr3_length: 10; cdr3_aa: CSASDRHYTF; cdr3_nt: TGCAGTGCTTCCGACAGACACTACACCTTC